The rows below give T cell receptor beta chains drawn from one sample of a study of cytomegalovirus exposure and HLA in healthy donors. Libraries were prepared by immunoSEQ multiplex PCR; TCRdb keeps only in-frame clonotypes and omits some of them. The sample lists about 110,000 clones; approximately 73% were seen once. The specimen was PBMCs. These TCRs come from a man aged 40-49 years in good health and CMV-seronegative. The CDR3 runs from the conserved cysteine through the conserved F or W. D genes are given only for firm matches. The size entry is marked missing in some rows and otherwise reads once, few, many or a size class.

abundance: -
v_gene: TRBV25-1
d_gene: -
j_gene: TRBJ1-2
CDR3nt: TGTGCCAGCAGTCCCGGCGGGGGACGGGGCTACACCTTC
CDR3aa: CASSPGGGRGYTF

abundance: -
v_gene: TRBV27
d_gene: TRBD1
j_gene: TRBJ1-5
CDR3nt: TGTGCCAGCAGCAACAGGGGGCTGGGGCAGCCCCAGCATTTT
CDR3aa: CASSNRGLGQPQHF

abundance: once
v_gene: TRBV19
d_gene: -
j_gene: TRBJ1-3
CDR3nt: TGTGCCAGTAGTAACCGAGGGATGGGAAACACCATATATTTT
CDR3aa: CASSNRGMGNTIYF

abundance: few
v_gene: TRBV29-1
d_gene: TRBD1
j_gene: TRBJ1-2
CDR3nt: TGCAGCGTTGACTTGGACAGGGCCGGTGGCTACACCTTC
CDR3aa: CSVDLDRAGGYTF

abundance: -
v_gene: TRBV4-3
d_gene: -
j_gene: TRBJ2-1
CDR3nt: TGCGCCAGCAGCCAAGAGCCGGACTCATCCTACAATGAGCAGTTCTTC
CDR3aa: CASSQEPDSSYNEQFF

abundance: -
v_gene: TRBV4-3
d_gene: -
j_gene: TRBJ2-1
CDR3nt: TGCGCCAGCAGCCAAAGCGCGGGGACCCGATCATATGAGCAGTTCTTC
CDR3aa: CASSQSAGTRSYEQFF

abundance: -
v_gene: TRBV5-5
d_gene: -
j_gene: TRBJ1-4
CDR3nt: TGTGCCAGCAGCTTGACGGGGGATTGGAATGAAAAACTGTTTTTT
CDR3aa: CASSLTGDWNEKLFF

abundance: -
v_gene: TRBV6-1
d_gene: -
j_gene: TRBJ2-7
CDR3nt: TGTGCCAGCAGTGAAGCCCGCTATTCCTACGAGCAGTACTTC
CDR3aa: CASSEARYSYEQYF

abundance: few
v_gene: TRBV19
d_gene: -
j_gene: TRBJ2-1
CDR3nt: TGTGCCAGTAGTTGGACAACCCCCTCCTACAATGAGCAGTTCTTC
CDR3aa: CASSWTTPSYNEQFF

abundance: few
v_gene: TRBV4-3
d_gene: TRBD2
j_gene: TRBJ2-6
CDR3nt: TGCGCCAGCAGCCAAGATCTACTAGCGGGGGCAAGGTCTGGGGCCAACGTCCTGACTTTC
CDR3aa: CASSQDLLAGARSGANVLTF

abundance: -
v_gene: TRBV7-9
d_gene: -
j_gene: TRBJ2-7
CDR3nt: TGTGCCAGCAGCCCAGGAACCTACGAGCAGTACTTC
CDR3aa: CASSPGTYEQYF

abundance: -
v_gene: TRBV25-1
d_gene: TRBD1
j_gene: TRBJ1-4
CDR3nt: TGTGCCAGCAGTGAGGACAGGGGTAGTGAAAAACTGTTTTTT
CDR3aa: CASSEDRGSEKLFF

abundance: few
v_gene: TRBV4-3
d_gene: -
j_gene: TRBJ2-2
CDR3nt: TGCGCCAGCAGCCAAGGGCGGGGGCATGGGCCCGGGGAGCTGTTTTTT
CDR3aa: CASSQGRGHGPGELFF

abundance: -
v_gene: TRBV10-3
d_gene: -
j_gene: TRBJ2-5
CDR3nt: TGTGCCATCAGTGAGTCGCGGGAGACCCAGTACTTC
CDR3aa: CAISESRETQYF

abundance: -
v_gene: TRBV5-1
d_gene: -
j_gene: TRBJ2-1
CDR3nt: TGCGCTTGTTCCCCGGGGGTAAGCTCCTACAATGAGCAGTTCTTC
CDR3aa: CACSPGVSSYNEQFF

abundance: once
v_gene: TRBV6-1
d_gene: -
j_gene: TRBJ2-1
CDR3nt: TGTGCCAGCAGGGACCAGACAGGCTTGAATGAGCAGTTCTTC
CDR3aa: CASRDQTGLNEQFF